This TCR beta chain was documented in a study of blood T cell repertoires in COVID-19. Overall study context: Samples came from the United States, Italy and Spain, spanning acute and convalescent COVID-19. Sample material is recorded as cDNA or gDNA derived from T cells, B-cell-depleted T cells, or PBMCs.

V was pared by 2 bases and J by 6 bases, with 17 bases between. This CDR3 is 16 amino acids long. Germline V lookup: CDR1 SNHLY, CDR2 FYNNEI. In the original workflow: Reference gene primers were amplified, and this amplification served to estimate nucleated cell counts. Using immunoSEQ multiplex PCR, the repertoire was profiled, and TCRdb retains in-frame clones only, with some absent. V and J calls and clone size are copied from that table; D and trimming were computed from the DNA. The data hold about 200,000 clones, with 81% observed a single time. The chain employs TRBV2 and TRBJ2-1; possibly TRBD1 for D (6 bases). Source material: peripheral blood. The TCR originated in a woman of 80 years or more with acute or convalescent COVID-19. The CDR3 DNA is TGTGCCAGCAGTGAACAGGGACAAGCTCTGGGCAATGAGCAGTTCTTC. Its protein product is CASSEQGQALGNEQFF. Full variable domain (remainder filled in from reference TRBV2 and TRBJ2-1): EPEVTQTPSHQVTQMGQEVILRCVPISNHLYFYWYRQILGQKVEFLVSFYNNEISEKSEIFDDQFSVERPDGSNFTLKIRSTKLEDSAMYFCASSEQGQALGNEQFFGPGTRLTVL.